This T cell receptor beta chain was recorded in a study of T cells in Graves' hyperthyroidism and ophthalmopathy (dated by TCRdb to between 2017 and 2020). Concerning the study at large: Peripheral blood samples were taken at the time of initial diagnosis, prior to any treatment. A discovery cohort of fewer than 110 patients, about 40 with Graves' ophthalmopathy and 55 to 60 with stable Graves' hyperthyroidism, was used to find distinguishing TCR V-J signatures. Prospective prediction of ophthalmopathy was tested in an independent validation cohort consisting of roughly 19 hyperthyroidism patients and about 17 patients who later progressed to ophthalmopathy. The 80 to 100 discovery patients were randomly divided into training and test sets at a 7:3 ratio. Thyroid tissue and blood T-cell repertoires from six or seven Graves' hyperthyroidism patients were also compared in the study. Following sampling, methimazole starting at 30 mg daily was given to hyperthyroidism patients, and high-dose intravenous methylprednisolone was given to ophthalmopathy patients. The paper reports TCR Vbeta CDR3 sequencing of some 140 peripheral blood samples: 43 ophthalmopathy, fewer than 85 hyperthyroidism and around 17 progressor patients.

On the study overall, not on this receptor specifically: Sample size was not statistically predetermined, and blinding of investigators to group allocation was not performed. During validation, the model predicted progression to ophthalmopathy a median of roughly six months ahead of onset, with 70.59% sensitivity and 72.22% specificity. Blood samples also contained most of the expanded thyroid clonotypes (frequency above 0.001), which suggests that blood repertoires may reflect thyroid immune responses. A model built on a 13 V-J signature distinguished ophthalmopathy from stable hyperthyroidism, reaching around 90% sensitivity and 81% to 83% specificity in cross-validation and 80%/75% in testing.

The TCR beta CDR3 regions were amplified from the RNA transcripts. The first round of RT-PCR for the TCR CDR3 was performed with the HTBI primer set and the Qiagen OneStep RT-PCR kit. Libraries were constructed in a second round of multiplex PCR, after which size selection and purification were carried out. The libraries were sequenced on an Illumina HiSeq2000 using paired-end 100 bp reads. The study's own analysis went as follows. SOAPnuke was used to process the raw data, removing reads that contained adapters or uncalled bases, had a mean Phred below 15, or lacked an exact match to the constant primer or identifier. High-quality paired reads were merged using COPE v1.2.5, and each unique nucleotide sequence was defined as a clonotype. MiTCR v1.1 was used to align clonotypes to the IMGT TRBV, TRBD and TRBJ reference segments. Only V-J combinations with frequency above 0.0001, covering 99% to 99.2% of repertoires, were analysed. A TCS score was defined as the ratio of F50 (clonal expansion) to E x V (chaos), with BLOSUM62-based TCRdist applied between CDR3 peptides within each V-J. Welch's t-statistics and random forest reduced 514 V-J features to 13, which were used in a naive Bayes classifier (R e1071). Thyroid-blood repertoire similarity was quantified with the Morisita-Horn index. Through fastp at Q25 and MiXCR, TCRdb rebuilt clones from the public reads, retaining in-frame beta chains. Rows are combined by CDR3 protein, so each entry shows the most common genes and DNA. It is TCRdb's table, rather than the study itself, that gives the V and J calls and clone size. The sample table records over 700,000 distinct CDR3 sequences; around 40% of these occur just once. About a third of the sample lies in the top ten.

The CDR3 starts with the cysteine, ends with the phenylalanine, and has 14 residues. The read is trimmed to its CDR3 DNA, 42 bases read in frame from base 1. V loses 3 bases, J loses 7 bases, and the germline ends lie 15 bases apart. Per the germline V gene (reference sequence), LNHNV is the CDR1 and YYDKDF is the CDR2. Graves' hyperthyroidism was defined as stable when no progression to ophthalmopathy occurred over 18 months of follow-up. The hyperthyroidism patients were between 18 and 65 years old and newly diagnosed, with a disease duration of less than 2 months. Exclusion was applied to patients with uncontrolled infections, other autoimmune diseases, pregnancy or lactation. Diagnoses were based on clinical symptoms, serum thyroxine and TRAb, thyroid ultrasound and orbital computed tomography. PBMCs were isolated from 7.5 to 10 ml of fresh peripheral blood by Ficoll-Paque density gradient centrifugation. Total RNA was extracted with Trizol reagent, and quality was checked on an Agilent 2100 Bioanalyzer.

Remarks on this clonotype: The antigen it binds to is not known. Nothing much larger sits one base from this clone, and base qualities are not available.

In this chain, TRBV15 is recombined with TRBJ1-2; the D gene identity is not certain. The receptor's source is a woman between 40 and 50 years old with Graves' hyperthyroidism. Sequenced material: blood. This receptor carries the CDR3 CATSSLDGFSGYTF. The bases read TGTGCCACCAGCAGTTTAGATGGGTTTAGTGGCTACACCTTC.